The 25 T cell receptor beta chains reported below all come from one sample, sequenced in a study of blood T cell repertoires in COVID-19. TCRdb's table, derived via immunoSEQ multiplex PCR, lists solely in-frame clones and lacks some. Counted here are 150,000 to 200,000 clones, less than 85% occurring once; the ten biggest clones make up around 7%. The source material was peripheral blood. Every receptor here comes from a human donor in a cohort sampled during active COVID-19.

The CDR3 bases are TGTGCCAGCAGTTACGGAGGGCAAGACAATGAGCAGTTCTTC. Translated, it gives CASSYGGQDNEQFF. This rearrangement joins TRBV6-5 to TRBJ2-1, with D maybe TRBD2 (6 bases). V lost 2 bases and J 5 bases, leaving 10 bases between the germline ends. Germline values: CDR1 MNHEY, CDR2 SVGAGI. The length of the CDR3 is 14 residues.

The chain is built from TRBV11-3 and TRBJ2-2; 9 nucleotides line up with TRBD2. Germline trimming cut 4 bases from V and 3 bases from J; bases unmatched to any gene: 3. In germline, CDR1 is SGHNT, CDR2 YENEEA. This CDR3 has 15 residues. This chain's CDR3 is CASSSLAGDTGELFF. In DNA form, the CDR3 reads TGTGCCAGCAGCTCATTAGCGGGGGACACCGGGGAGCTGTTTTTT.

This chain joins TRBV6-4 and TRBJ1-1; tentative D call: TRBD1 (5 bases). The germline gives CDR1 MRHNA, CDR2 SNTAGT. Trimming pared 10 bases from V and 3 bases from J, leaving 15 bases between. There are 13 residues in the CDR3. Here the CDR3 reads CATPAGQYTEAFF. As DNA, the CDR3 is TGTGCCACCCCGGCGGGGCAGTACACTGAAGCTTTCTTT.

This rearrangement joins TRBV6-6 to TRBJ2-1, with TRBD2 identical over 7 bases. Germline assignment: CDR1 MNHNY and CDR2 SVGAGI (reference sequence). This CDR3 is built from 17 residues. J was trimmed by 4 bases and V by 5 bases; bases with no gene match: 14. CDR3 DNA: TGTGCCAGCAGTCTAACCCTGGGCGGGGGAGGTTACAATGAGCAGTTCTTC. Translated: CASSLTLGGGGYNEQFF.

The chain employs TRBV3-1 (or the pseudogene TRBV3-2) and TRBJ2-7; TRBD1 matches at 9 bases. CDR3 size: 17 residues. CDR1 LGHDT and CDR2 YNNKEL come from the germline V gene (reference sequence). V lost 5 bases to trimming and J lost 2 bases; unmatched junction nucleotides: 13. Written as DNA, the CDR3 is TGTGCCAGCAGCGGTCCGGGACAGGGAATTCGGGCCTACGAGCAGTACTTC. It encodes CASSGPGQGIRAYEQYF.

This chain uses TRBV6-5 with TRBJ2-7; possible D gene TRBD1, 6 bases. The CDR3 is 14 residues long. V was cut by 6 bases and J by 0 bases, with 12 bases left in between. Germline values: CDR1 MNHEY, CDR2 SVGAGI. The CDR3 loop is CASSPDRNSYEQYF. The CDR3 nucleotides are TGTGCCAGCAGCCCCGACAGGAACTCCTACGAGCAGTACTTC.

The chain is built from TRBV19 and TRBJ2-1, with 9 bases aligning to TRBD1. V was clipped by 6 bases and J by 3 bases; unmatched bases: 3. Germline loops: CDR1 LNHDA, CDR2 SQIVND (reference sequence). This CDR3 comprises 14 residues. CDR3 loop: CASRGTGFYNEQFF. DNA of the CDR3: TGTGCCAGTAGGGGGACAGGGTTCTACAATGAGCAGTTCTTC.

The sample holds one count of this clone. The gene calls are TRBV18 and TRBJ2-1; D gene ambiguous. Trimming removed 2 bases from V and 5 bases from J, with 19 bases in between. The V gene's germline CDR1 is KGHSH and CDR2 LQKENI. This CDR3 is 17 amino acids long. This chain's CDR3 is CASSPGILGFANNEQFF. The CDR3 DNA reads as TGTGCCAGCTCACCAGGAATCTTGGGCTTCGCCAACAATGAGCAGTTCTTC.

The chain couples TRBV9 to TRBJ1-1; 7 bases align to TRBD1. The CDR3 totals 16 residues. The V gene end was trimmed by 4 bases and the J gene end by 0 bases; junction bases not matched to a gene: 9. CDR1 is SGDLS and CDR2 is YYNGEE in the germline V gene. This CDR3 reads CASSPRGQLLNTEAFF. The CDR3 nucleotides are TGTGCCAGCAGCCCCCGGGGACAGCTATTGAACACTGAAGCTTTCTTT.

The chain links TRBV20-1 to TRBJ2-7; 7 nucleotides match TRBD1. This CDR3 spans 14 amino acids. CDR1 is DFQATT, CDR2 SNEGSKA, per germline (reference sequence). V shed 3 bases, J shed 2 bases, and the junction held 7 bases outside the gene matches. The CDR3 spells CSASLQGKTYEQYF. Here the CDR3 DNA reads TGCAGTGCTAGTTTACAGGGGAAAACCTACGAGCAGTACTTC.

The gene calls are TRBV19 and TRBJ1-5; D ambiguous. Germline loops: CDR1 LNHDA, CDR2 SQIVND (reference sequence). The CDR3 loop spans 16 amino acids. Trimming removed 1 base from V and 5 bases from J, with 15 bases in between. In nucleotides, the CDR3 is TGTGCCAGTAGTATAGCCCGACATATGCTCTATCAGCCCCAGCATTTT. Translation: CASSIARHMLYQPQHF.

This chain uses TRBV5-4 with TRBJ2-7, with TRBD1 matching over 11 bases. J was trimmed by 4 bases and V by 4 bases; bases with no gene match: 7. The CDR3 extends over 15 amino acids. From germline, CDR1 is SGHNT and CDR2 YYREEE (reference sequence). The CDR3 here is CASSLFGQGAYEQYF. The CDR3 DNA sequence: TGTGCCAGCAGCCTTTTCGGACAGGGGGCGTACGAGCAGTACTTC.

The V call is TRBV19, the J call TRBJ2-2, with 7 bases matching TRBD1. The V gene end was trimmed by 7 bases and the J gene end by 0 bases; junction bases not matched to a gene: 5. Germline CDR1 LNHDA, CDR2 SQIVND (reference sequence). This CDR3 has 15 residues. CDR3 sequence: CASTTGTANTGELFF. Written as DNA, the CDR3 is TGTGCCAGTACGACAGGGACCGCGAACACCGGGGAGCTGTTTTTT.

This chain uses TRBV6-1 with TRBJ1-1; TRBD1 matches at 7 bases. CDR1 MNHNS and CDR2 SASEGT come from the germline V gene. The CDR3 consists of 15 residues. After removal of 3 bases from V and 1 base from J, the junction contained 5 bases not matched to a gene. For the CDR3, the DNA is TGTGCCAGCAGTGACCCCGGACAGGAGAACACTGAAGCTTTCTTT. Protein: CASSDPGQENTEAFF.

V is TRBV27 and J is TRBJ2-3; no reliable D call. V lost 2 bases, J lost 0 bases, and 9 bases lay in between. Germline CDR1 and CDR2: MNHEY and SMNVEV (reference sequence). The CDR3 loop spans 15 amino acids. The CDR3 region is CASSLIPTSTDTQYF. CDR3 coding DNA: TGTGCCAGCAGTTTAATCCCGACTAGCACAGATACGCAGTATTTT.

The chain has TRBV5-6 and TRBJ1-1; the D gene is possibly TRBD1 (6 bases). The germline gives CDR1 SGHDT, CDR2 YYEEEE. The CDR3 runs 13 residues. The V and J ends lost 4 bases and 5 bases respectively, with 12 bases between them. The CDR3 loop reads CASSPQQGTEAFF. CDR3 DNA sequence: TGTGCCAGCAGCCCGCAACAGGGAACTGAAGCTTTCTTT.

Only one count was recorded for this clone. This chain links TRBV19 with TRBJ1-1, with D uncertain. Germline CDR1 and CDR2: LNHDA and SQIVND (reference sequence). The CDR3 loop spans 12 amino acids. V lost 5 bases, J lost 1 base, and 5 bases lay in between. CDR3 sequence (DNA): TGTGCCAGTAGTGTCCAGAACACTGAAGCTTTCTTT. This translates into CASSVQNTEAFF.

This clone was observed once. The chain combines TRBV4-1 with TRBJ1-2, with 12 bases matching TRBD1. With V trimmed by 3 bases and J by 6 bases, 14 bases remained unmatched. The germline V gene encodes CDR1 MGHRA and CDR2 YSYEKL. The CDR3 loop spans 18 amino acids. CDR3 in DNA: TGCGCCAGCAGCCAGATGGGACAGGGGGCGCGTGGTAATGATGGCTACACCTTC. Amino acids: CASSQMGQGARGNDGYTF.

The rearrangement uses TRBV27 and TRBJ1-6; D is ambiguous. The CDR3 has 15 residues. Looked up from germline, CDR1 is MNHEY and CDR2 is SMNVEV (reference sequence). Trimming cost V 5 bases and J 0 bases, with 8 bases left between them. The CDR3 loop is CASSRGYSYNSPLHF. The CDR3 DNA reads TGTGCCAGCAGTCGCGGCTACTCCTATAATTCACCCCTCCACTTT.

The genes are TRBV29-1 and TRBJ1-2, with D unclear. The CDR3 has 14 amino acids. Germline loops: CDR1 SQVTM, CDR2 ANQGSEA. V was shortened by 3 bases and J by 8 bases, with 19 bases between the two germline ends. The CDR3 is CSVENAVAGPGYTF. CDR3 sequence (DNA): TGCAGCGTTGAGAACGCCGTCGCGGGCCCGGGCTACACCTTC.

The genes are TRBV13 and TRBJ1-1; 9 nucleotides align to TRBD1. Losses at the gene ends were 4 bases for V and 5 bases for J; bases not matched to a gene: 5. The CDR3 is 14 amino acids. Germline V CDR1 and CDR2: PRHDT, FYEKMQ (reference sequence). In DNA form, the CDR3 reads TGTGCCAGCAGCTCCGGGACAGGGCGTACTGAAGCTTTCTTT. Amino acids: CASSSGTGRTEAFF.

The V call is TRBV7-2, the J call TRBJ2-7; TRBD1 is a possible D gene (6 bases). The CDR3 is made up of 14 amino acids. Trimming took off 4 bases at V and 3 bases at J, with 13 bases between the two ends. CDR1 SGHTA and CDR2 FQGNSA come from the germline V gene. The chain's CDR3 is CASSSYRVVYEQYF. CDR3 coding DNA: TGTGCCAGCAGCTCATACAGGGTTGTCTACGAGCAGTACTTC. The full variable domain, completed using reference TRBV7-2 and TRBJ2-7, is GAGVSQSPSNKVTEKGKDVELRCDPISGHTALYWYRQSLGQGLEFLIYFQGNSAPDKSGLPSDRFSAERTGGSVSTLTIQRTQQEDSAVYLCASSSYRVVYEQYFGPGTRLTVT.

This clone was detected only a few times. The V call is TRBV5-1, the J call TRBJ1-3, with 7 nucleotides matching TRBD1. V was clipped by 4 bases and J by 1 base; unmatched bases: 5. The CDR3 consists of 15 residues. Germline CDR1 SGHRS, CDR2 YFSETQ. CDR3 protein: CASSAGDSSGNTIYF. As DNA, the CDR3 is TGCGCCAGCAGCGCAGGGGACAGTTCTGGAAACACCATATATTTT.

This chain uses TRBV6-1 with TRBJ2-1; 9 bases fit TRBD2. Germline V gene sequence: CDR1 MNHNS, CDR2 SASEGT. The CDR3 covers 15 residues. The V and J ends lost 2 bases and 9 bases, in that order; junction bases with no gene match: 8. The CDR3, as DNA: TGTGCCAGCAGTGAAAGGGGCGGGGGGGCACTTGAGCAGTTCTTC. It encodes CASSERGGGALEQFF.

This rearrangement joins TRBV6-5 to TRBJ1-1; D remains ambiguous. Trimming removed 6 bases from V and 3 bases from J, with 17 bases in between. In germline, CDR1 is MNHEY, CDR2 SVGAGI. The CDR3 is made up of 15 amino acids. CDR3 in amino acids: CASSLNGGKYTEAFF. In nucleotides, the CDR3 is TGTGCCAGCAGCCTGAACGGAGGCAAATACACTGAAGCTTTCTTT.